The clone carrying this TCR beta chain was observed a few times. The antigen is not known. This sample is part of a study of beta chain features in type 1 diabetes. Study-wide results and limits: Moderate but significant shortening of TCRB CDR3s was recorded in all four CD4+ subsets from Type 1 diabetes patients. Healthy donors had naive, central memory and Treg TCRB repertoires that appeared less similar than those seen among patients. In type 1 diabetes patients, VDJ junctions had fewer insertions; deletions at these junctions were more frequent.

Trimming at V came to 1 base and at J to 7 bases, leaving 13 bases not matched to a gene. This CDR3 contains 16 residues. Germline values: CDR1 SGHTA, CDR2 FQGNSA. Every isolated RNA sample was fully reverse transcribed, so sequencing captured expressed TCRB transcripts. This table comes from immunoSEQ multiplex PCR, and its TCRdb copy is limited to in-frame clones, with some not included. Among around 360,000 clones listed, about 12% were seen once. This receptor was taken from a woman aged 18 to 35 with type 1 diabetes. The sequenced sample consisted of naive CD4+ T cells from blood. V gene TRBV7-2 combines with J gene TRBJ2-7, with 7 positions matching TRBD1. CDR3 protein: CASSLGWVTGALEQYF. DNA for the CDR3: TGTGCCAGCAGCTTAGGGTGGGTCACAGGGGCCTTGGAGCAGTACTTC.